This T cell receptor (beta chain) was recorded in a study of blood T cell repertoires in COVID-19. From germline, CDR1 is SEHNR and CDR2 FQNEAQ (reference sequence). V lost 6 bases, J lost 4 bases, and 15 bases lay in between. There are 14 residues in the CDR3. In the authors' workflow: Reference gene primers were amplified, and this amplification served to estimate nucleated cell counts. Clones were read by immunoSEQ multiplex PCR, and TCRdb kept only the in-frame ones, dropping some. V, J and clone size are taken as reported in that table, and D and trimming were inferred from the DNA itself. The data contain approximately 220,000 clones, over 70% of them seen just once; the ten biggest clones take up approximately 8%.

Specimen: peripheral blood. The sequence came from an elderly woman with acute or convalescent COVID-19. The chain is built from TRBV7-9 and TRBJ1-1; the D gene is possibly TRBD1 (6 bases). The CDR3 sequence: CASSPGVWSTEAFF. The CDR3, as DNA: TGTGCCAGCAGTCCAGGGGTATGGAGCACTGAAGCTTTCTTT.